A selection of T cell receptor beta chains follows, all from one sample in a study of T cell responses to AZD1222 COVID-19 vaccine. TCRdb's table, derived via immunoSEQ multiplex PCR, lists solely in-frame clones and lacks some. Here the sample spans over 130,000 clones, about 90% being singletons. Sequences were derived from peripheral blood, sampled 28 days after the second dose of the MenACWY control vaccine. These receptors originate from an adult who received the MenACWY meningococcal vaccine as a control. CDR3s leave out the opening cysteine and the closing phenylalanine or tryptophan. Clone size is stated in some rows and not others, as once, few, many or a class when expanded.

J gene: TRBJ1-4
clone size: -
V gene: TRBV29-1
CDR3 protein: SVEDQGNEKLF

J gene: TRBJ2-5
clone size: -
V gene: TRBV9
CDR3 protein: ASSVVGGASGRGETQY

J gene: TRBJ2-1
clone size: -
V gene: TRBV6-6
CDR3 protein: ASSWDKNEQF

J gene: TRBJ1-4
clone size: -
V gene: TRBV5-5
CDR3 protein: ASTGQAATNEKLF

J gene: TRBJ2-5
clone size: -
V gene: TRBV7-2
CDR3 protein: ASSLALAGGLQETQY

J gene: TRBJ1-4
clone size: -
V gene: TRBV28
CDR3 protein: ASSLAGATNEKLF

J gene: TRBJ1-5
clone size: -
V gene: TRBV15
CDR3 protein: ATSRDVGGQPQH

J gene: TRBJ1-5
clone size: -
V gene: TRBV28
CDR3 protein: ASRPGDREHQPQH

J gene: TRBJ1-2
clone size: once
V gene: TRBV2
CDR3 protein: ASREGGRNYGYT

J gene: TRBJ2-1
clone size: -
V gene: TRBV7-3
CDR3 protein: ASSSMAPGTGTYNEQF

J gene: TRBJ1-2
clone size: -
V gene: TRBV9
CDR3 protein: ASTKQGGDYGYT